The clone carrying this TCR beta chain was recorded at least ten times. Antigen unknown. A read error may explain this, as a much larger clone is one base away. Given the absence of the conserved phenylalanine or tryptophan at the CDR3 end, a read error is likely. The data are from a study of metastatic and nonmetastatic thyroid tumors. Study-level results: Malignant thyroid tumors reportedly exceeded benign nodules significantly in TCR beta diversity, with the difference appearing in blood and tumor.

Each patient went into thyroid surgery without having received any treatment. V gave up 6 bases and J gave up 0 bases; unmatched junction bases: 1. This CDR3 has 13 amino acids. Germline V gene data show CDR1 as SNHLY and CDR2 as FYNNEI. TCRdb redid the clone calls on the PCR reads using MiXCR. The sample yields around 34,000 clones, roughly a fifth seen once. The clonotype comes from a female donor with papillary thyroid cancer or a benign thyroid nodule (not recorded which). Some clones in this sample may be carry-over from other donors' samples. The sequenced sample consisted of blood. V usage is TRBV2 and J usage is TRBJ2-7, with 8 bases identical to TRBD1. The chain's CDR3 is CASRDRDSYEQYY. As DNA, the CDR3 is TGTGCCAGCAGGGACAGGGACTCCTACGAGCAGTACTAC.